The clone carrying this T cell receptor (beta chain) has a single count. The antigen is not known. The germline gene is not matched at one end of the junction; a read error may be the cause. This sample's RNA came from whole unsorted tissue. The record originates from a study of tumor and adjacent non-tumor tissue in lung cancer. Germline CDR1 and CDR2: LGHNA and YSLEER. The CDR3 sequence is 15 residues long. Study-level findings and limits: Tumor tissue had significantly higher TCR diversity than normal lung.

A modified ARM-PCR protocol with three rounds of nested PCR amplified TCRbeta. TCRdb re-called the multiplex PCR reads through MiXCR, storing one row per CDR3 protein. Of 100,000 to 120,000 distinct CDR3 sequences in the sample, over 75% were seen once. The chain links TRBV4-3 to TRBJ2-7, with D possibly being TRBD1 (6 bases). Sequencing was performed on lung tumor tissue. The sequence was obtained from a man aged 65 to 79 with non-small cell lung cancer. The chain's CDR3 is CASSRLTGTPPEQYF. As DNA, the CDR3 is TGCGCCAGCAGCCGCCTGACGGGGACACCTCCCGAGCAATACTTC.